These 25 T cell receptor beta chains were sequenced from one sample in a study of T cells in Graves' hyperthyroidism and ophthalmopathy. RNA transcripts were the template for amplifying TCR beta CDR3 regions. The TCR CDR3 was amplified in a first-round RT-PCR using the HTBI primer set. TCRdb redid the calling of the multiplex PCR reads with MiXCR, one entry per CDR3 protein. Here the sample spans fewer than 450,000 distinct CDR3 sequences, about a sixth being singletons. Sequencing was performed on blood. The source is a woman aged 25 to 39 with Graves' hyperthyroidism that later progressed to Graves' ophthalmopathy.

Here the CDR3 DNA reads TGTGCCAGCAGTGCTGGTGAGCAGTTCTTC. This codes for CASSAGEQFF. The rearrangement uses TRBV25-1 and TRBJ2-1; D gene unclear. The CDR3 covers 10 residues. Trimming pared 4 bases from V and 9 bases from J, leaving 4 bases between. The germline CDR1 and CDR2 sequences are MGHDK and SYGVNS.

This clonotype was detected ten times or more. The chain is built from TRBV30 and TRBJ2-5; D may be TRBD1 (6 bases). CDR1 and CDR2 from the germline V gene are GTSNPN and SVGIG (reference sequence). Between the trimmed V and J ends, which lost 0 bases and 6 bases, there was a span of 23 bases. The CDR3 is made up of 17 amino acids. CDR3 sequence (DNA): TGTGCCTGGAGTGTACTACCCCCAGCACAACAGGGAAAGACCCAGTACTTC. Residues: CAWSVLPPAQQGKTQYF.

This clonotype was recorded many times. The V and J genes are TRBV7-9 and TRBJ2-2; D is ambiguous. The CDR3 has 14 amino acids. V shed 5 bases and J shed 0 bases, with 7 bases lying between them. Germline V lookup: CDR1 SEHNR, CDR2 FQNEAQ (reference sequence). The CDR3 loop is CASSVLTNTGELFF. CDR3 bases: TGTGCCAGCAGCGTACTGACGAACACCGGGGAGCTGTTTTTT.

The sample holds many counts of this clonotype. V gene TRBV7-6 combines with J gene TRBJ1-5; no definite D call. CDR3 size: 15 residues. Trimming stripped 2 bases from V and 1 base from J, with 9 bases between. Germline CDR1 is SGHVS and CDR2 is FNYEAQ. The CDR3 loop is CASSLSLDSNQPQHF. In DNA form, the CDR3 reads TGTGCCAGCAGCTTATCCCTGGACAGCAATCAGCCCCAGCATTTT.

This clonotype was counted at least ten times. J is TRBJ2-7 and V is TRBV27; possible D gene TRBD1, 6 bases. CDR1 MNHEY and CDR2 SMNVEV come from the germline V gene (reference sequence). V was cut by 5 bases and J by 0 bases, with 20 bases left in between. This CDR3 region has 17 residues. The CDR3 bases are TGTGCCAGCAGTGCCAAAACGCCGGGACACCGCTCCTACGAGCAGTACTTC. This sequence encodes CASSAKTPGHRSYEQYF.

The CDR3 nucleotides are TGCGCCAGCAGTGAGAGGGGAGGGACCCGGGAGTTCTTC. This translates into CASSERGGTREFF. This chain uses TRBV10-2 with TRBJ2-1; TRBD2 matches 7 bases. Unmatched junction bases numbered 9, after V lost 2 bases and J lost 14 bases. The length of the CDR3 is 13 residues. Germline-derived CDR1 and CDR2 are WSHSY and SAAADI.

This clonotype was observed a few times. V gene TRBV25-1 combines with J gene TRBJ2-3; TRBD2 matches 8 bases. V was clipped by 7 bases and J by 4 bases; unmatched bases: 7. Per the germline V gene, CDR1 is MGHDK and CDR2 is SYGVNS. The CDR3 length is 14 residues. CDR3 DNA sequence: TGTGCCAGCAAGGCGGGAGGCTCCGCAGATACGCAGTATTTT. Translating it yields CASKAGGSADTQYF.

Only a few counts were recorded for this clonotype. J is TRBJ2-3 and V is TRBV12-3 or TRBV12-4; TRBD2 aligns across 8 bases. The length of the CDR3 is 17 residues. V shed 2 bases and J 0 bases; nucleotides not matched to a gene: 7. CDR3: CASSLSYSGVSTDTQYF. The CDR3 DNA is TGTGCCAGCAGTTTATCTTATAGCGGGGTTAGCACAGATACGCAGTATTTT.

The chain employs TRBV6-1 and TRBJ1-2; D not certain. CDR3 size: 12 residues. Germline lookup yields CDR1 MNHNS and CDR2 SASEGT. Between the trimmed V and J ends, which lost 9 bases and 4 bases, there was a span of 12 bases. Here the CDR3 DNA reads TGTGCCAGTTTAGGCGGAGTCTATGGCTACACCTTC. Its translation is CASLGGVYGYTF.

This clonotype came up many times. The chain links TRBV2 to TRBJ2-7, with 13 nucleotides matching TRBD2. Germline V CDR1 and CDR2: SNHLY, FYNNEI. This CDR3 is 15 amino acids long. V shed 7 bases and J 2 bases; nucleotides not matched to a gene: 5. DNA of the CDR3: TGTGCCAGCAAACCCGGGACTAGCGGGGCCTACGAGCAGTACTTC. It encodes CASKPGTSGAYEQYF.

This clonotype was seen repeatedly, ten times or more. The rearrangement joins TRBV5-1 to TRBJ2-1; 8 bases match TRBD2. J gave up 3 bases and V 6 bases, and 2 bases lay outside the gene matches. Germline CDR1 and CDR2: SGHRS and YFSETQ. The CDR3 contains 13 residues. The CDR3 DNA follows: TGCGCCAGCACGAGCGGGGGCTACAATGAGCAGTTCTTC. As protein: CASTSGGYNEQFF. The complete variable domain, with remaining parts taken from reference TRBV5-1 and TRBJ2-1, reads KAGVTQTPRYLIKTRGQQVTLSCSPISGHRSVSWYQQTPGQGLQFLFEYFSETQRNKGNFPGRFSGRQFSNSRSEMNVSTLELGDSALYLCASTSGGYNEQFFGPGTRLTVL.

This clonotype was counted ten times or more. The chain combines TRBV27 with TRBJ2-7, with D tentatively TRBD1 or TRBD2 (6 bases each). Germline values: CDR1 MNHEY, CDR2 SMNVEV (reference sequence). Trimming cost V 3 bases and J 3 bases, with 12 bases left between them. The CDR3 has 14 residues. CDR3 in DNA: TGTGCCAGCAGTTTTGGTGGAGGGGGCTACGAGCAGTACTTC. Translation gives CASSFGGGGYEQYF.

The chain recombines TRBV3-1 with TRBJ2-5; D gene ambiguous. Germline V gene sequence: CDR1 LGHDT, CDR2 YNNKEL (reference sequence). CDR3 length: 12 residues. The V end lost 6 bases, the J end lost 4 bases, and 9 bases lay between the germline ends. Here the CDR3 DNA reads TGTGCCAGCAGTCAATTCGTAGAGACCCAGTACTTC. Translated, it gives CASSQFVETQYF.

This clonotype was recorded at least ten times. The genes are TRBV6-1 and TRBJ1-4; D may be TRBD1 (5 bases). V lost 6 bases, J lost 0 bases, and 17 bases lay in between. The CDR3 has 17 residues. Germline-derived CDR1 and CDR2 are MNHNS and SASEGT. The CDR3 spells CASSGTYMGATNEKLFF. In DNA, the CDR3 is TGTGCCAGCAGCGGGACTTACATGGGGGCAACTAATGAAAAACTGTTTTTT.

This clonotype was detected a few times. The CDR3 here is CSGTDNYGYTF. The CDR3 DNA reads as TGCAGCGGGACAGATAACTATGGCTACACCTTC. The chain links TRBV20-1 to TRBJ1-2, with 7 positions matching TRBD1. The CDR3 contains 11 residues. Germline CDR1 and CDR2: DFQATT and SNEGSKA (reference sequence).

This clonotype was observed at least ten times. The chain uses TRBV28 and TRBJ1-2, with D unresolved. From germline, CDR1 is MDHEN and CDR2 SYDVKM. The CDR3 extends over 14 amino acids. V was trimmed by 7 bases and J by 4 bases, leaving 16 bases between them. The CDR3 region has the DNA TGTGCCAGCATCCCGAGAGGGTTTAGCTATGGCTACACCTTC. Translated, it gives CASIPRGFSYGYTF.

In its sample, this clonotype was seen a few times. The CDR3 DNA reads as TGTGCCAGCAGCGATGGGACTAGCGGGTACAAATACGAGCAGTACTTC. Translated: CASSDGTSGYKYEQYF. The V and J genes are TRBV7-2 and TRBJ2-7; TRBD2 matches 12 bases. V lost 5 bases to trimming and J lost 4 bases; unmatched junction nucleotides: 9. Germline V lookup: CDR1 SGHTA, CDR2 FQGNSA. The CDR3 totals 16 residues. Looking up the rest from reference TRBV7-2 and TRBJ2-7 gives the full variable domain: GAGVSQSPSNKVTEKGKDVELRCDPISGHTALYWYRQSLGQGLEFLIYFQGNSAPDKSGLPSDRFSAERTGGSVSTLTIQRTQQEDSAVYLCASSDGTSGYKYEQYFGPGTRLTVT.

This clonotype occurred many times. The CDR3 sequence is CASSFGAGGDADTQYF. As DNA, the CDR3 is TGTGCCAGCAGTTTTGGGGCAGGGGGCGACGCAGATACGCAGTATTTT. This sequence joins TRBV12-3 or TRBV12-4 and TRBJ2-3; TRBD1 matches at 8 bases. After removal of 3 bases from V and 4 bases from J, the junction contained 9 bases not matched to a gene. The CDR3 has 16 residues.

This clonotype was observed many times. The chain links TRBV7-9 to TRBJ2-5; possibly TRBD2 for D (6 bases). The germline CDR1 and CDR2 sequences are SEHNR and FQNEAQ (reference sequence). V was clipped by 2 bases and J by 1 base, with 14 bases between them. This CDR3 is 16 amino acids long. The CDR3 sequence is CASSLTKRVGQETQYF. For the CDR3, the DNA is TGTGCCAGCAGCTTAACGAAGCGGGTGGGCCAAGAGACCCAGTACTTC.

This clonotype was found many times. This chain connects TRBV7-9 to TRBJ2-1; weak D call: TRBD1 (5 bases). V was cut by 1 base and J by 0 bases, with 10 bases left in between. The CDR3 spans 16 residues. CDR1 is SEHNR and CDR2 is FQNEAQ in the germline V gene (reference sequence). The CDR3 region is CASSLVGAPSYNEQFF. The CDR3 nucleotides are TGTGCCAGCAGCTTAGTAGGGGCGCCCTCCTACAATGAGCAGTTCTTC.

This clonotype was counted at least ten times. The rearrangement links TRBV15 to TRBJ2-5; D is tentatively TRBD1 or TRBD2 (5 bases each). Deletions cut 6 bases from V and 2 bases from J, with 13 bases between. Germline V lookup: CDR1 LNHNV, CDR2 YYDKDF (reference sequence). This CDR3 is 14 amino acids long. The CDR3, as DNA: TGTGCCACCAGGCCCGGGGCCCTTCAAGAGACCCAGTACTTC. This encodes CATRPGALQETQYF.

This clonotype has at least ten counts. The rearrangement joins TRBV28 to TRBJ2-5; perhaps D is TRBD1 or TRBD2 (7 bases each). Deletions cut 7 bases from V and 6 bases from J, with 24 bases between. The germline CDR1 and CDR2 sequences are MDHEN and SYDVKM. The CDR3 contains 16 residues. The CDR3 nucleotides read TGTGCCAGCACCCGAGGGGGCGGGAGAGGGGGGAAGACCCAGTACTTC. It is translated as CASTRGGGRGGKTQYF.

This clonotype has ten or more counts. Here the CDR3 reads CAWSVSSHRTDTQYF. For the CDR3, the DNA is TGTGCCTGGAGTGTGAGCAGCCATCGGACAGATACGCAGTATTTT. This chain joins TRBV30 and TRBJ2-3; D is ambiguous. V was cut by 0 bases and J by 3 bases, with 13 bases left in between. This CDR3 comprises 15 residues. The germline CDR1 and CDR2 sequences are GTSNPN and SVGIG (reference sequence).

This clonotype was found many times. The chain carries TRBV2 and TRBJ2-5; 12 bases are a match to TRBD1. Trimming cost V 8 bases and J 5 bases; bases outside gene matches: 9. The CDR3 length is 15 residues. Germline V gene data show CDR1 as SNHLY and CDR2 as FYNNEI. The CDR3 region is CASRLGQGAGETQYF. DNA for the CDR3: TGTGCCAGCCGTCTGGGACAGGGGGCCGGGGAGACCCAGTACTTC.

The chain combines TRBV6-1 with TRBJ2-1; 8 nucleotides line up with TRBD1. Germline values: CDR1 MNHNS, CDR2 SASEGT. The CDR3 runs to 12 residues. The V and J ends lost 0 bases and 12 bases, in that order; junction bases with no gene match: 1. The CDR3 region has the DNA TGTGCCAGCAGTGAAGCGACAGGGGTGCAGTTCTTC. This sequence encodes CASSEATGVQFF.